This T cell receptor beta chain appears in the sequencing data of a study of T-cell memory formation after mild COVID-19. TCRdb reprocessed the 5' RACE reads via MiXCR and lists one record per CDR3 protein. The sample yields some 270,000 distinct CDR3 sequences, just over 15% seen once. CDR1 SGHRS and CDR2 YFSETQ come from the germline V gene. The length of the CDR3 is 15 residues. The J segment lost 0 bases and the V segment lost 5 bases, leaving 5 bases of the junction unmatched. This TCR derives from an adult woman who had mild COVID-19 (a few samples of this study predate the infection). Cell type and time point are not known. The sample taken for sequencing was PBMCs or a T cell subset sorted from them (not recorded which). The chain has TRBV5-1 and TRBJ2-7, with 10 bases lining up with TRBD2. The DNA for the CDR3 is TGCGCCAGCAGTTTCCGACTAGCGGGCTCCTACGAGCAGTACTTC. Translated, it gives CASSFRLAGSYEQYF.